Described below is a single TCR beta chain sequence and its context. The antigen is unknown. This specimen belongs to a study of T cell responses to AZD1222 COVID-19 vaccine. Whole-study results and caveats: With two AZD1222 doses given, Spike-specific TCR breadth and depth both rose.

Profiling relied on immunoSEQ multiplex PCR, and the TCRdb table lists in-frame clones only, not all of them. Of around 100,000 clones listed, about 88% are singletons. Germline CDR1 and CDR2: SGHVS and FQNEAQ. V was shortened by 2 bases and J by 6 bases, with 13 bases between the two germline ends. This CDR3 has 14 residues. This sequence joins TRBV7-8 and TRBJ1-1; D not resolved. The sequences come from peripheral blood, collected on day 0 of AZD1222 vaccination. The clonotype originates from an adult in good health. The CDR3 loop reads CASSLSRAIAEAFF. In nucleotides, the CDR3 is TGTGCCAGCAGCTTATCCCGGGCGATCGCTGAAGCTTTCTTT.